What follows are 14 T cell receptor beta chains derived from one specimen sequenced in a study of spatial heterogeneity in lung cancer. Time point described: sample taken at primary tumor resection. Unsorted whole RNA from tumor, nontumor lung or frozen PBMC underwent sequencing. Via MiXCR, TCRdb re-called the 5' RACE reads, giving one row per CDR3 protein. The repertoire consists of around 4,100 distinct CDR3 sequences, with roughly 50% occurring once and the leading ten covering roughly 73%. This specimen consisted of PBMCs, obtained at surgery. Receptors were obtained from a female donor with early-stage non-small cell lung cancer.

Comments on this clonotype: This beta chain slipped into a library made for alpha chains as a stray read, so its size is not meaningful. The gene calls are TRBV20-1 and TRBJ2-1; the match to TRBD2 covers 7 bases. CDR1 and CDR2 from the germline V gene are DFQATT and SNEGSKA (reference sequence). The trim removed 4 bases at V and 1 base at J, leaving 4 bases unmatched. This CDR3 is built from 14 residues. CDR3 amino acids: CSAKGLFSYNEQFF. The CDR3 nucleotides are TGCAGTGCTAAGGGACTATTTTCCTACAATGAGCAGTTCTTC.

This clonotype turned up a few times. This beta chain is a stray read from a library made for alpha chains; its abundance is not meaningful. The chain combines TRBV7-2 with TRBJ2-5, with 8 bases matching TRBD2. The trim removed 2 bases at V and 4 bases at J, leaving 3 bases unmatched. The CDR3 length is 14 residues. Germline CDR1 reads SGHTA; CDR2 reads FQGNSA. The CDR3 region has the DNA TGTGCCAGCAGCTTACAGCTAGCGGGAGAGACCCAGTACTTC. It specifies CASSLQLAGETQYF.

This clonotype was counted between two and nine times. Because the library targeted alpha chains, this beta chain is an off-target read whose size means little. This chain connects TRBV4-3 to TRBJ2-2; TRBD1 matches at 10 bases. CDR1 LGHNA and CDR2 YSLEER come from the germline V gene. J was trimmed by 4 bases and V by 2 bases; bases with no gene match: 13. There are 19 residues in the CDR3. The CDR3 sequence is CASSQTGTGAGDGTGELFF. The CDR3 region has the DNA TGCGCCAGCAGCCAAACCGGGACAGGGGCCGGAGACGGCACCGGGGAGCTGTTTTTT.

For this clonotype: This beta chain is a stray sequence in a library constructed for alpha chains; its clone size is not meaningful. The rearrangement uses TRBV21-1 and TRBJ2-6; the table's D call, TRBD1, was not checked against the DNA. TRBV21-1 counts as a pseudogene. The CDR3 extends over 15 amino acids. The CDR3 bases are TGTGCCAGCAGCGGACAGCTCTCTGGGGCCAACGTCCTGACTTTC. Translating it yields CASSGQLSGANVLTF.

This clonotype was detected only a few times. This beta chain is a stray read from a library made for alpha chains; its abundance is not meaningful. The chain links TRBV11-3 to TRBJ2-2, with a tentative D call TRBD2 (5 bases). Trimming took off 6 bases at V and 4 bases at J, with 12 bases between the two ends. Germline V gives CDR1 SGHNT, CDR2 YENEEA. The CDR3 contains 14 residues. The CDR3 reads CASSNDRGTGELFF. In nucleotides, the CDR3 is TGTGCCAGCAGTAACGACCGGGGCACCGGGGAGCTGTTTTTT. Supplemented by reference TRBV11-3 and TRBJ2-2, the full variable domain reads EAGVVQSPRYKIIEKKQPVAFWCNPISGHNTLYWYLQNLGQGPELLIRYENEEAVDDSQLPKDRFSAERLKGVDSTLKIQPAELGDSAVYLCASSNDRGTGELFFGEGSRLTVL.

This clonotype was seen a few times. For a library built for alpha chains, this beta chain is a stray read; little rests on its size. The chain couples TRBV24-1 to TRBJ2-5, with D possibly matching TRBD1 (8 bases). V lost 6 bases to trimming and J lost 3 bases, with 10 bases between them. The CDR3 contains 13 residues. The germline V gene encodes CDR1 KGHDR and CDR2 SFDVKD. The CDR3 DNA reads TGTGCCACCAGTACAGGGGGGGAAGAGACCCAGTACTTC. Residues: CATSTGGEETQYF.

On this clonotype: Because this beta chain is a stray read in a library intended to capture alpha chains, its abundance should not be given much weight. The J gene is TRBJ2-1, the V gene TRBV2, with D hard to call. The V end lost 0 bases, the J end lost 5 bases, and 14 bases lay between the germline ends. The CDR3 covers 16 residues. The germline gives CDR1 SNHLY, CDR2 FYNNEI. CDR3 in DNA: TGTGCCAGCAGTGAAGCGCAGGCACAGCTAGACAATGAGCAGTTCTTC. Translating it yields CASSEAQAQLDNEQFF.

Note on this clonotype: With the library built for alpha chains, this beta chain is off target and its frequency is not meaningful. This chain joins TRBV4-2 and TRBJ2-2, with D tentatively TRBD1 (6 bases). CDR3 size: 15 residues. Germline V gene lookup returns CDR1 LGHNA and CDR2 YNFKEQ. Trimming shortened V by 4 bases and J by 3 bases, and 12 bases separated the two germline ends. The CDR3 sequence: CASSLWAGDTGELFF. The CDR3 DNA reads TGTGCCAGCAGCCTTTGGGCAGGGGACACCGGGGAGCTGTTTTTT.

Regarding this clonotype: A library made for alpha chains picked up this beta chain off target, so its size means little. This chain links TRBV4-3 with TRBJ2-5; D is undetermined. V was shortened by 0 bases and J by 4 bases, with 12 bases between the two germline ends. CDR3 length equals 15 residues. Germline V gene data show CDR1 as LGHNA and CDR2 as YSLEER. CDR3 loop: CASSQEAQVRETQYF. The DNA of the CDR3 is TGCGCCAGCAGCCAAGAAGCGCAGGTTCGAGAGACCCAGTACTTC.

This clonotype was counted between two and nine times. One junction end does not reproduce the germline sequence, and a read error may be involved. With the library built for alpha chains, this beta chain is off target and its frequency is not meaningful. The gene calls are TRBV7-7 and TRBJ2-1, with D perhaps assigned TRBD1 or TRBD2 (5 bases each). This CDR3 is 14 amino acids long. Germline values: CDR1 SSHAT, CDR2 FNYEAQ (reference sequence). CDR3 DNA sequence: TGTGCTAGCAGCTTGAGAGTGACGGGGCATGAGCAGTTCTTC. It encodes CASSLRVTGHEQFF.

In its sample, this clonotype was seen a few times. This beta chain appears as a stray read in a library generated for alpha chains; its size is not informative. The chain combines TRBV7-9 with TRBJ2-5, with 9 bases that match TRBD1. The CDR3 contains 16 residues. CDR1 and CDR2 (germline): SEHNR, FQNEAQ (reference sequence). The trim removed 4 bases at V and 5 bases at J, leaving 11 bases unmatched. Here the CDR3 DNA reads TGTGCCAGCAGCTGGTCGGACAGGGGTGGATCGGAGACCCAGTACTTC. This encodes CASSWSDRGGSETQYF. Variable domain in full (rest from reference TRBV7-9 and TRBJ2-5): DTGVSQNPRHKITKRGQNVTFRCDPISEHNRLYWYRQTLGQGPEFLTYFQNEAQLEKSRLLSDRFSAERPKGSFSTLEIQRTEQGDSAMYLCASSWSDRGGSETQYFGPGTRLLVL.

For this clonotype: This beta chain turned up in a library designed for alpha chains; as an off-target read, its abundance says little. CDR3 loop: CASSPPARVETQYF. Here the CDR3 DNA reads TGTGCCAGCTCACCACCTGCCAGGGTAGAGACCCAGTACTTC. V usage is TRBV18 and J usage is TRBJ2-5, with D maybe TRBD1 (5 bases). This CDR3 has 14 residues. Between the trimmed V and J ends, which lost 0 bases and 4 bases, there was a span of 9 bases. CDR1 and CDR2 from the germline V gene are KGHSH and LQKENI. The complete variable domain, with remaining parts taken from reference TRBV18 and TRBJ2-5, reads NAGVMQNPRHLVRRRGQEARLRCSPMKGHSHVYWYRQLPEEGLKFMVYLQKENIIDESGMPKERFSAEFPKEGPSILRIQQVVRGDSAAYFCASSPPARVETQYFGPGTRLLVL.

Remarks on this clonotype: This beta chain came through as a stray read in a library set up for alpha chains, and its size says little. CDR3 nucleotide sequence: TGCGCCAGCAGCCAAGAGGGGGCCAGGTTTGGAGATACGCAGTATTTT. Translation gives CASSQEGARFGDTQYF. The chain is built from TRBV4-3 and TRBJ2-3, with D possibly being TRBD1 (6 bases). Per the germline V gene, CDR1 is LGHNA and CDR2 is YSLEER. There are 16 residues in the CDR3. Trimming left V 0 bases short and J 5 bases short, with 15 bases between.

For this clonotype: Within a library made for alpha chains, this beta chain is off target, and its count is uninformative. DNA for the CDR3: TGCGCCAGCAGCCAAGATGCCCAGGTAAATCAGCCCCAGCATTTT. Amino acids: CASSQDAQVNQPQHF. This sequence joins TRBV4-3 and TRBJ1-5; D not resolved. The CDR3 contains 15 residues. CDR1 LGHNA and CDR2 YSLEER come from the germline V gene. V lost 0 bases and J 4 bases, leaving 10 bases between the germline ends.